The rows below give T cell receptor beta chains drawn from one sample of a study of identical twins. Via MiXCR, TCRdb re-called the 5' RACE reads, giving one row per CDR3 protein. Among about 340,000 distinct CDR3 sequences, roughly 12% were seen once, and the ten largest hold roughly 7%. The data were also submitted as part of a second study, on yellow fever vaccine responses in identical twins.

Sequences were obtained from CD8+ T cells sorted from blood. These receptors were collected from a woman in her late teens or twenties in good health. Each CDR3 is given without its conserved first and last residue. Each record gives: J gene, V gene, clone size, CDR3 protein. A clone size is listed for some rows: how often the clone was seen (once, few, many), or a class if it is expanded.

>TRBJ2-5|TRBV20-1|.
SARVFRYQETQY
>TRBJ2-7|TRBV13|few
ASSLVGTKNYEQY
>TRBJ2-1|TRBV13|.
ASSPGGDNEQF
>TRBJ2-7|TRBV7-9|many
ASSSDGQGPYEQY
>TRBJ2-5|TRBV10-1|many
ASSEELGAKTQY
>TRBJ2-1|TRBV7-8|.
ASSQGRPNNEQF
>TRBJ2-2|TRBV7-8|.
ASSLGLATRVAGELF
>TRBJ2-7|TRBV3-1|few
ASSQVGFYEQY
>TRBJ2-2|TRBV21-1|.
ASSGRSCTGELF
>TRBJ2-2|TRBV2|.
ASSEVSTTGELF
>TRBJ2-3|TRBV5-5|few
ASSLVRTSTDTQY
>TRBJ2-1|TRBV14|.
ASSQDWGFGTSRYNEQF
>TRBJ2-5|TRBV4-1|.
ASSQDAGSSETQY
>TRBJ2-1|TRBV7-3|few
ASSLISGEGTLDGYNEQF
>TRBJ2-1|TRBV13|few
ASSAAYGSYNEQF
>TRBJ2-5|TRBV3-1|.
ASSQELETQY
>TRBJ2-2|TRBV28|few
ASSFMTGRTGELF
>TRBJ2-1|TRBV7-7|.
ASSLFSGGAGNNEQF
>TRBJ2-1|TRBV28|few
ASSPPPAWQDREQF
>TRBJ2-3|TRBV2|many
ARQTGTSTDTQY
>TRBJ1-2|TRBV4-1|once
ASSQGSGGIYGYT
>TRBJ2-1|TRBV5-6|few
ASSLAERERQF
>TRBJ2-1|TRBV5-5|few
ASTPGGEQF
>TRBJ2-1|TRBV12-3/TRBV12-4|many
ASRGESSYNEQF
>TRBJ2-1|TRBV28|few
ASTPTVGGYNEQF
>TRBJ2-5|TRBV29-1|many
SASDGAGETQY
>TRBJ2-2|TRBV12-3/TRBV12-4|few
ASCSAKGLAPTNTGELF
>TRBJ1-6|TRBV29-1|.
SGHRENSPLH
>TRBJ1-6|TRBV27|.
ASSRGGVSPLH
>TRBJ2-1|TRBV13|few
ASSSGVRAGEGPYNEQF
>TRBJ2-5|TRBV2|.
ATRPWLAGVGTQY
>TRBJ2-7|TRBV12-5|few
ASGLRTSGNSYEQY
>TRBJ2-1|TRBV11-2|.
ASSQGLAVATTDEQF
>TRBJ2-5|TRBV20-1|few
SANSRRKQETQY
>TRBJ2-3|TRBV19|many
ASSTILADTQY
>TRBJ2-7|TRBV11-1|.
ASSLVNKLAPPGNEQY
>TRBJ2-5|TRBV5-1|few
ASTRFGPQETQY
>TRBJ2-2|TRBV28|few
ASTPEAGVNTGELF
>TRBJ1-5|TRBV28|few
ASSSRADRDQPQH
>TRBJ2-1|TRBV6-4|many
ASSGGQHNEQF